This entry describes one T cell receptor beta chain. Original methodology: Amplifying reference gene primers gave estimates of nucleated cell counts. Using immunoSEQ multiplex PCR, the repertoire was profiled, and TCRdb retains in-frame clones only, with some absent. D and trimming were read from the DNA, whereas the V and J calls and clone size are those reported in that table. Of 130,000 or so clones in the sample, around 89% were seen once. CDR1 and CDR2 from the germline V gene are MNHEY and SVGAGI. V lost 0 bases to trimming and J lost 2 bases, with 14 bases between them. The CDR3 is 16 residues long. The data belong to a study of blood T cell repertoires in COVID-19. For the study at large: Researchers got acute and convalescent COVID-19 samples from the United States, Italy and Spain. PBMCs, B-cell-depleted T cells, or T cells provided the cDNA or gDNA that made up the material.

Specimen: peripheral blood. This chain uses TRBV6-5 with TRBJ2-7, with D hard to call. This TCR was sampled from a man aged 50 to 60 with active or convalescent COVID-19. The chain's CDR3 is CASSYSKPAEAYEQYF. CDR3 nucleotides: TGTGCCAGCAGTTACTCGAAGCCGGCCGAGGCCTACGAGCAGTACTTC.